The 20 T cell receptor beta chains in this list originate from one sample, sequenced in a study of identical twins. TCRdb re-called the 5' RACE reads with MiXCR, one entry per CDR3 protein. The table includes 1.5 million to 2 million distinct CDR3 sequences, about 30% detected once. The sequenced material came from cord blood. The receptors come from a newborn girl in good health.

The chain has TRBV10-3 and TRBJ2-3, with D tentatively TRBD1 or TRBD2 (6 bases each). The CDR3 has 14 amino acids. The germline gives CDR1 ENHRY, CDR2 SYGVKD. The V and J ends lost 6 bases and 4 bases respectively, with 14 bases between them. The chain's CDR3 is CAIRPGAGADTQYF. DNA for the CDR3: TGTGCCATCAGACCGGGGGCGGGCGCAGATACGCAGTATTTT.

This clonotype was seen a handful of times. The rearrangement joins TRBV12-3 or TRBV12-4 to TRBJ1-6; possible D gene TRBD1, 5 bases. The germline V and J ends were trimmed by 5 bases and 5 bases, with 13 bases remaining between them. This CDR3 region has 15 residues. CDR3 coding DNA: TGTGCCAGCAGTGAGCTTGGGGCCGATAATTCACCCCTCCACTTT. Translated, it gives CASSELGADNSPLHF.

CDR3 DNA: TGTGCCATCATGGAGCGTCAGGAGCAAAAAGAGCAGTACTTC. It is translated as CAIMERQEQKEQYF. The chain uses TRBV10-3 and TRBJ2-7; no firm D call. Germline CDR1 is ENHRY and CDR2 is SYGVKD. The V gene lost 7 bases and the J gene lost 7 bases, with 20 bases spanning the gap. This CDR3 contains 14 residues.

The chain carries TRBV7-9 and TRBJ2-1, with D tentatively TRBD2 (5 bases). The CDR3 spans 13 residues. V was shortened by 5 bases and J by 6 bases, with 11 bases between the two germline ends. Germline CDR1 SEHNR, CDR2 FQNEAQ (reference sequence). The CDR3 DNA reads TGTGCCAGCAGCATAGGACTGATCAATGAGCAGTTCTTC. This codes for CASSIGLINEQFF.

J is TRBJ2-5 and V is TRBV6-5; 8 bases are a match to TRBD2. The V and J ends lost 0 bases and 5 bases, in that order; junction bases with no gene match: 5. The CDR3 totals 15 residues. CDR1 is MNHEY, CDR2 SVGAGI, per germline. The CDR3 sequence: CASSYSPPGGETQYF. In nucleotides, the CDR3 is TGTGCCAGCAGTTACTCGCCCCCGGGAGGGGAGACCCAGTACTTC.

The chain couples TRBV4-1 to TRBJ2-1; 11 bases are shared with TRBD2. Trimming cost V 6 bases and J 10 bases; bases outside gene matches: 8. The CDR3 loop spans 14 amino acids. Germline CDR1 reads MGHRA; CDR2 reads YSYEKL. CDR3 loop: CASRIAGGPREQFF. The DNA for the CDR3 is TGCGCCAGCAGAATAGCGGGAGGGCCGAGGGAGCAGTTCTTC.

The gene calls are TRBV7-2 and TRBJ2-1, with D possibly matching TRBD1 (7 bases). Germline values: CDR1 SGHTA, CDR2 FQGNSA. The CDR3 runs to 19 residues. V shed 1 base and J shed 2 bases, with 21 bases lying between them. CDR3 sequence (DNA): TGTGCCAGCAGCTTAGACCACCCTTCACAGGGGACTCCCTACAATGAGCAGTTCTTC. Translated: CASSLDHPSQGTPYNEQFF.

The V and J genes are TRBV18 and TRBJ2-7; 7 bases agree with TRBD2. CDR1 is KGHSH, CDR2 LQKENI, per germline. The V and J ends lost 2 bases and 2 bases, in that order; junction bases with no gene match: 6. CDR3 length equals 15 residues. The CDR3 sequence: CASSPTGTTTYEQYF. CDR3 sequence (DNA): TGTGCCAGCTCACCAACGGGGACTACCACCTACGAGCAGTACTTC.

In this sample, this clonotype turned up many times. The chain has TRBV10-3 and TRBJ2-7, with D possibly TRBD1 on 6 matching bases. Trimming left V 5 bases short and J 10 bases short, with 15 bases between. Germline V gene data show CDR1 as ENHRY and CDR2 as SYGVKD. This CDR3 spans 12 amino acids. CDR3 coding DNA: TGTGCCATCAGTCACGAAGGGGGATTTCAGTACTTC. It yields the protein CAISHEGGFQYF.

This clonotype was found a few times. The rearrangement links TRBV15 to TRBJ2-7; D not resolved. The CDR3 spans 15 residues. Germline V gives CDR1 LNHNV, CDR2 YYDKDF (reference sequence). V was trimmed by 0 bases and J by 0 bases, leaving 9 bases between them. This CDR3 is CATSRDRSSSYEQYF. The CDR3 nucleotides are TGTGCCACCAGCAGAGACCGAAGTAGCTCCTACGAGCAGTACTTC. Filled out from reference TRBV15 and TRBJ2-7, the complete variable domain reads DAMVIQNPRYQVTQFGKPVTLSCSQTLNHNVMYWYQQKSSQAPKLLFHYYDKDFNNEADTPDNFQSRRPNTSFCFLDIRSPGLGDTAMYLCATSRDRSSSYEQYFGPGTRLTVT.

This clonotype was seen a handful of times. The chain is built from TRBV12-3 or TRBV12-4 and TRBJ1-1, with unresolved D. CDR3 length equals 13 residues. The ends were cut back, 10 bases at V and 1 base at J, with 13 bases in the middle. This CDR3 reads CATLGNENTEAFF. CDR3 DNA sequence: TGTGCCACCCTCGGGAACGAGAACACTGAAGCTTTCTTT.

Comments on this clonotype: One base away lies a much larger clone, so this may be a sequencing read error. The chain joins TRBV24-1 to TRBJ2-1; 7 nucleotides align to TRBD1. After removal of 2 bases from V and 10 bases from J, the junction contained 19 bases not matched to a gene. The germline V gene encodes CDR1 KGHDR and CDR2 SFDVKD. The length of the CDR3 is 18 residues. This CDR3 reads CATSDSKPGQSSSYEQFF. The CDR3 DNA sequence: TGTGCCACCAGTGATTCCAAGCCGGGACAGTCGAGCTCCTACGAGCAGTTCTTC.

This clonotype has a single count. The CDR3 DNA follows: TGTGCCAGCAGTTGGGCAGGGGGCTCAACTAATGAAAAACTGTTTTTT. It translates to CASSWAGGSTNEKLFF. The rearrangement joins TRBV2 to TRBJ1-4; 8 positions agree with TRBD1. The junction had 5 bases not matched to a gene; V was cut back by 5 bases and J by 0 bases. The germline V gene encodes CDR1 SNHLY and CDR2 FYNNEI. The CDR3 covers 16 residues. Using reference TRBV2 and TRBJ1-4 for the parts outside the CDR3, the full variable domain is EPEVTQTPSHQVTQMGQEVILRCVPISNHLYFYWYRQILGQKVEFLVSFYNNEISEKSEIFDDQFSVERPDGSNFTLKIRSTKLEDSAMYFCASSWAGGSTNEKLFFGSGTQLSVL.

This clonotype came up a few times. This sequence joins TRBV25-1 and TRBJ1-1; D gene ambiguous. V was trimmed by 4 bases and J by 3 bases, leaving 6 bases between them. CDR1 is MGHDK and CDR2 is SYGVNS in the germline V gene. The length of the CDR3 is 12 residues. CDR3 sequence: CASSAEYTEAFF. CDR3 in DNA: TGTGCCAGCAGTGCGGAGTACACTGAAGCTTTCTTT.

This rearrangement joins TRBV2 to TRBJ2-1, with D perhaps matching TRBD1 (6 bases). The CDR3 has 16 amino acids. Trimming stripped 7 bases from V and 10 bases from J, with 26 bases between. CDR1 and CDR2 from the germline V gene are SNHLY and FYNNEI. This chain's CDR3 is CASMASGTKGSYEQFF. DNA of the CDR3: TGTGCCAGCATGGCATCCGGGACAAAAGGATCCTACGAGCAGTTCTTC. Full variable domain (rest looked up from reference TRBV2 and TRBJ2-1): EPEVTQTPSHQVTQMGQEVILRCVPISNHLYFYWYRQILGQKVEFLVSFYNNEISEKSEIFDDQFSVERPDGSNFTLKIRSTKLEDSAMYFCASMASGTKGSYEQFFGPGTRLTVL.

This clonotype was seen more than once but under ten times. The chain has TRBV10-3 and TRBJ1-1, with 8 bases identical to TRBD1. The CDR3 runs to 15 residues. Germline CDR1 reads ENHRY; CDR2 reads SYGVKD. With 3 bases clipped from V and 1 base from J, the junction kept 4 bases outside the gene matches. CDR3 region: CAISDRGRANTEAFF. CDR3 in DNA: TGTGCCATCAGTGACAGGGGGCGCGCGAACACTGAAGCTTTCTTT.

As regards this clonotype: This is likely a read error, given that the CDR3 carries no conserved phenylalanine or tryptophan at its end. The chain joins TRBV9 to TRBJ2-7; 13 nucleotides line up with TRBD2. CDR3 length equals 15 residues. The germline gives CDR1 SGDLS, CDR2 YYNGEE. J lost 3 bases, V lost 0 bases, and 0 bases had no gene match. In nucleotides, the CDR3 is TGTGCCAGCAGCGTAGGGACTAGCGGGGGCTACGAGCAGTACTAC. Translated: CASSVGTSGGYEQYY.

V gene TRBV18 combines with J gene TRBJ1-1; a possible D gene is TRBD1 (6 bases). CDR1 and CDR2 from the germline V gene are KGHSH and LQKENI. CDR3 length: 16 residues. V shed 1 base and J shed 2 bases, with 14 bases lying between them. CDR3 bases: TGTGCCAGCTCACCACTTGTAACGGGGGGCAACACTGAAGCTTTCTTT. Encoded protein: CASSPLVTGGNTEAFF.

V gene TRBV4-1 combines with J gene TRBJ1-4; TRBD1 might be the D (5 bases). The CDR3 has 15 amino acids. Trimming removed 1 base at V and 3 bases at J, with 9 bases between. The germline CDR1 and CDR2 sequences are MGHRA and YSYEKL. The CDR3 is CASSQGGSANEKLFF. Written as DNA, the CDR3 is TGCGCCAGCAGCCAAGGGGGCAGTGCTAATGAAAAACTGTTTTTT.

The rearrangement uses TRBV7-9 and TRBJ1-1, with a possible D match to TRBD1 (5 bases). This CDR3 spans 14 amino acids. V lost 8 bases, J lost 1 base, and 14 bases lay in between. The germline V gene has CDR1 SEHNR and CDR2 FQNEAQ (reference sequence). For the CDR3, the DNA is TGTGCCAGCGGCCCTCCGGGGCCGAACACTGAAGCTTTCTTT. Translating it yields CASGPPGPNTEAFF.